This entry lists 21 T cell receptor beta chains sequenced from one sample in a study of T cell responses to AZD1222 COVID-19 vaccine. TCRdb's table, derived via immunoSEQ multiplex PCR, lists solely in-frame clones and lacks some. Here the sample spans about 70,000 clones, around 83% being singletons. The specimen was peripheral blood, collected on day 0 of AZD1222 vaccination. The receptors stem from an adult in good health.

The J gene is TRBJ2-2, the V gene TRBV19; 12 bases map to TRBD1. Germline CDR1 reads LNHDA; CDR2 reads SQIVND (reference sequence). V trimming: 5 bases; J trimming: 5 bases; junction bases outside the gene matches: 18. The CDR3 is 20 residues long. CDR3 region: CASSSAPGQGASGRTGELFF. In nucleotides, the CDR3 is TGTGCCAGTAGTTCAGCTCCGGGACAGGGGGCGAGCGGACGGACCGGGGAGCTGTTTTTT. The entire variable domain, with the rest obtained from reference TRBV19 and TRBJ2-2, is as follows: DGGITQSPKYLFRKEGQNVTLSCEQNLNHDAMYWYRQDPGQGLRLIYYSQIVNDFQKGDIAEGYSVSREKKESFPLTVTSAQKNPTAFYLCASSSAPGQGASGRTGELFFGEGSRLTVL.

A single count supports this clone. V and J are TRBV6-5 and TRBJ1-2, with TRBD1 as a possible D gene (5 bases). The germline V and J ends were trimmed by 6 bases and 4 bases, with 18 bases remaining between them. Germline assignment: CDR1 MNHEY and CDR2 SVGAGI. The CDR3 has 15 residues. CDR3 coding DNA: TGTGCCAGCAGGAGCCGCGGGGCAGCCATCTATGGCTACACCTTC. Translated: CASRSRGAAIYGYTF.

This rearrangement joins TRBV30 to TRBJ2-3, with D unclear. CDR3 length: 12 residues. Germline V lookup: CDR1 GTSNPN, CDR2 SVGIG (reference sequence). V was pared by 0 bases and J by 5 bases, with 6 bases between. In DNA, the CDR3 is TGTGCCTGGAGTGTACGCGGAGATACGCAGTATTTT. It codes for CAWSVRGDTQYF. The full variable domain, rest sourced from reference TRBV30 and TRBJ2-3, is SQTIHQWPATLVQPVGSPLSLECTVEGTSNPNLYWYRQAAGRGLQLLFYSVGIGQISSEVPQNLSASRPQDRQFILSSKKLLLSDSGFYLCAWSVRGDTQYFGPGTRLTVL.

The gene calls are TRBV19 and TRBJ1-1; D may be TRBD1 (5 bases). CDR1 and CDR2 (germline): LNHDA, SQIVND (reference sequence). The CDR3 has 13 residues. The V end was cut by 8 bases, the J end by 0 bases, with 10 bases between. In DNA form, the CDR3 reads TGTGCCAGTTCAGGGTTGATGAACACTGAAGCTTTCTTT. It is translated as CASSGLMNTEAFF. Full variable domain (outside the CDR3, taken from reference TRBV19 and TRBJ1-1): DGGITQSPKYLFRKEGQNVTLSCEQNLNHDAMYWYRQDPGQGLRLIYYSQIVNDFQKGDIAEGYSVSREKKESFPLTVTSAQKNPTAFYLCASSGLMNTEAFFGQGTRLTVV.

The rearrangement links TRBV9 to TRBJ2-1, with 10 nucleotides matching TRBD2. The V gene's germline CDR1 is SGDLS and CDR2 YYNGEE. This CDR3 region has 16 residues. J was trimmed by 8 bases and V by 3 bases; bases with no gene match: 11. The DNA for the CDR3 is TGTGCCAGCAGCGCCGCCGGGACTAGCGTGACCCATGAGCAGTTCTTC. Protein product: CASSAAGTSVTHEQFF. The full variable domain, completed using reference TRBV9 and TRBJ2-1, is DSGVTQTPKHLITATGQRVTLRCSPRSGDLSVYWYQQSLDQGLQFLIQYYNGEERAKGNILERFSAQQFPDLHSELNLSSLELGDSALYFCASSAAGTSVTHEQFFGPGTRLTVL.

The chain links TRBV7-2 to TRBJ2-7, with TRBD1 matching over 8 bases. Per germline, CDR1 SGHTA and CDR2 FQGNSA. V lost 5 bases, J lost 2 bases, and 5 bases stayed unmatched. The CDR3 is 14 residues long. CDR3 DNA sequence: TGTGCCAGCAGCCCTCGACAGGGGCCCTACGAGCAGTACTTC. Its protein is CASSPRQGPYEQYF.

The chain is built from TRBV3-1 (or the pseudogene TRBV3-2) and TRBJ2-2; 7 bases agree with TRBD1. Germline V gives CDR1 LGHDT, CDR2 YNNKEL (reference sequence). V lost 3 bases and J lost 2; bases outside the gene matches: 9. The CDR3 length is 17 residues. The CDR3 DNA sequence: TGTGCCAGCAGCCAGAGCCCGGGACAGATAAACACCGGGGAGCTGTTTTTT. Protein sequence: CASSQSPGQINTGELFF.

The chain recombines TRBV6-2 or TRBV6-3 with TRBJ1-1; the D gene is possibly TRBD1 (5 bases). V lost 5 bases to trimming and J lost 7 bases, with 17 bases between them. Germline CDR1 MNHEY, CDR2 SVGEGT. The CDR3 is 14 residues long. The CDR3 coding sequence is TGTGCCAGCAGTCAGTGGGCCACAGGTTTTGAAGCTTTCTTT. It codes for CASSQWATGFEAFF.

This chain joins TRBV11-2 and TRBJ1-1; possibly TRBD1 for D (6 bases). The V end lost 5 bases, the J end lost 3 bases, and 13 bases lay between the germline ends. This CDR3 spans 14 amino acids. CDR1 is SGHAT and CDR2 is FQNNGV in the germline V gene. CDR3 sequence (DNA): TGTGCCAGCAGCGATGACAGGCTTTACACTGAAGCTTTCTTT. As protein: CASSDDRLYTEAFF.

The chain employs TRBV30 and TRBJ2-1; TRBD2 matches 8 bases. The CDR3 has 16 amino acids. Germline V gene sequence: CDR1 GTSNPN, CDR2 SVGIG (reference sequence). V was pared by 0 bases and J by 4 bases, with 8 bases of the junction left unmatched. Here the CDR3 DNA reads TGTGCCTGGAGTGTGGGGGGCACTAGCGGTTACAATGAGCAGTTCTTC. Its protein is CAWSVGGTSGYNEQFF. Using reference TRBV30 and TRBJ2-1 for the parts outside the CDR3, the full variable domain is SQTIHQWPATLVQPVGSPLSLECTVEGTSNPNLYWYRQAAGRGLQLLFYSVGIGQISSEVPQNLSASRPQDRQFILSSKKLLLSDSGFYLCAWSVGGTSGYNEQFFGPGTRLTVL.

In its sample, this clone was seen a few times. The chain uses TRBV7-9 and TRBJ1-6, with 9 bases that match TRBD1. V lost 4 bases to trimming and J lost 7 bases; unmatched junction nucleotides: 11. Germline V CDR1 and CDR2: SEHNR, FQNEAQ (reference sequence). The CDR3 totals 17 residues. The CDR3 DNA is TGTGCCAGCAGCTCACCCTGGGACAGGGCACTCAATTCACCCCTCCACTTT. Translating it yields CASSSPWDRALNSPLHF.

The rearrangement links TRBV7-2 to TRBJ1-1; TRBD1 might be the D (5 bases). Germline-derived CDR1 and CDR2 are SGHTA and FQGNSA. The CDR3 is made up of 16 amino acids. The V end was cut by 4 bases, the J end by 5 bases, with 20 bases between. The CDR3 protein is CASSYPDVGLLTEAFF. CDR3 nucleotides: TGTGCCAGCAGCTACCCCGACGTGGGGCTTCTGACTGAAGCTTTCTTT.

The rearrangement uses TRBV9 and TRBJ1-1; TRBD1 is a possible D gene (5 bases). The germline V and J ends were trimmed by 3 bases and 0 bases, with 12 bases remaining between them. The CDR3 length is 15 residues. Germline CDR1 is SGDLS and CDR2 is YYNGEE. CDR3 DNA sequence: TGTGCCAGCAGCGCTACGGGACGGATGAACACTGAAGCTTTCTTT. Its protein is CASSATGRMNTEAFF. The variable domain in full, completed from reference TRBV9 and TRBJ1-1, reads DSGVTQTPKHLITATGQRVTLRCSPRSGDLSVYWYQQSLDQGLQFLIQYYNGEERAKGNILERFSAQQFPDLHSELNLSSLELGDSALYFCASSATGRMNTEAFFGQGTRLTVV.

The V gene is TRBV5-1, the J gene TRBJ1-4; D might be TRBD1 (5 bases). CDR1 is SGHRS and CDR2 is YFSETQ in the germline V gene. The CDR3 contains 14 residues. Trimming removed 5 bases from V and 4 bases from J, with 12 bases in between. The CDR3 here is CASSSGPINEKLFF. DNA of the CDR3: TGCGCCAGCAGTTCGGGACCGATTAATGAAAAACTGTTTTTT.

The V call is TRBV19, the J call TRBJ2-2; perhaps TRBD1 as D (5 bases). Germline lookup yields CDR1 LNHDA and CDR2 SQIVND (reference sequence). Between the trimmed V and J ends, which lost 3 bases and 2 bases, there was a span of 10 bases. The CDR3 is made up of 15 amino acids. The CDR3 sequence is CASSIQGPNTGELFF. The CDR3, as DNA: TGTGCCAGTAGTATCCAGGGCCCAAACACCGGGGAGCTGTTTTTT.

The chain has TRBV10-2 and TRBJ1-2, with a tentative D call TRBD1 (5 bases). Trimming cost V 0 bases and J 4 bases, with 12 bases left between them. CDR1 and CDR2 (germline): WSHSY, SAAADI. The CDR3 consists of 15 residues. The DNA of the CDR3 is TGCGCCAGCAGTGAGTCGATAGACAGTATCTATGGCTACACCTTC. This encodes CASSESIDSIYGYTF.

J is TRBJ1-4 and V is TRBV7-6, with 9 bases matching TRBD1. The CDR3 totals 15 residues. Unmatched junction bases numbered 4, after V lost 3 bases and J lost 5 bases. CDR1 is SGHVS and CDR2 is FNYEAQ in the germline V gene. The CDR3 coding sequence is TGTGCCAGCAGCTTGGGGGGGACAGGGAATGAAAAACTGTTTTTT. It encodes CASSLGGTGNEKLFF.

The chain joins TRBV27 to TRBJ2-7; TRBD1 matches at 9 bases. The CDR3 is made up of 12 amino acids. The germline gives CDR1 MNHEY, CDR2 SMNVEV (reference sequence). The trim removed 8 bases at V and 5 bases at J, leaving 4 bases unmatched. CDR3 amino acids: CASGDRAHEQYF. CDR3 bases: TGTGCCAGCGGGGACAGGGCCCACGAGCAGTACTTC.

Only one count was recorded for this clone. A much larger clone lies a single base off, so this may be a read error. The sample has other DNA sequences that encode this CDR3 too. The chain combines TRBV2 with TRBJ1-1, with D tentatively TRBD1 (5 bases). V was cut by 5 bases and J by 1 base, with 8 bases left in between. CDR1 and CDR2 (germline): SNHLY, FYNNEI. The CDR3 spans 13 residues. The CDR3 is CASSSQGNTEAFF. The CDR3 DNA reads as TGTGCCAGCAGTTCCCAGGGGAACACTGAAGCTTTCTTT.

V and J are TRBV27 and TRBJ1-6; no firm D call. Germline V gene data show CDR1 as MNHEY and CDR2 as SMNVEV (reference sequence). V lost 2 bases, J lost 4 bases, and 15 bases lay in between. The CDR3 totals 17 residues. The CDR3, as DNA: TGTGCCAGCAGTTTACGTGAGGGCAACATTTATAATTCACCCCTCCACTTT. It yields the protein CASSLREGNIYNSPLHF.

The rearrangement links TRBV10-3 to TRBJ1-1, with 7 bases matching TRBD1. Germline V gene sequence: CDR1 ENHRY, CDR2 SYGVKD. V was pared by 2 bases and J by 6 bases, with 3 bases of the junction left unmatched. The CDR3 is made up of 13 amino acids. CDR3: CAISERTGPEAFF. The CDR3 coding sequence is TGTGCCATCAGTGAGAGGACAGGTCCTGAAGCTTTCTTT.